This T cell receptor beta chain derives from a study of T cells after yellow fever vaccination. V dropped 4 bases and J dropped 2 bases, with 13 bases sitting between them. The length of the CDR3 is 14 residues. Germline assignment: CDR1 SGHRS and CDR2 YFSETQ. MiXCR was run by TCRdb on the 5' RACE reads, yielding one entry per CDR3 protein. The table has 110,000 or so distinct CDR3 sequences, around 6.7% seen once. This clonotype has at least ten counts. The receptor's source is a man aged 18 to 35 who received the YFV17D yellow fever vaccine. The V and J genes are TRBV5-1 and TRBJ2-7; D may be TRBD1 or TRBD2 (6 bases each). The sample consisted of CD4+ T cells sorted from PBMCs, taken 35 to 50 days after the first yellow fever vaccination. For the CDR3, the DNA is TGCGCCAGCAGCCTCGGGGGCAAAACCTACGAGCAGTACTTC. Translating gives CASSLGGKTYEQYF. The full variable domain, in which reference TRBV5-1 and TRBJ2-7 provide the parts outside the CDR3, is KAGVTQTPRYLIKTRGQQVTLSCSPISGHRSVSWYQQTPGQGLQFLFEYFSETQRNKGNFPGRFSGRQFSNSRSEMNVSTLELGDSALYLCASSLGGKTYEQYFGPGTRLTVT.